The 23 T cell receptor beta chains given below trace back to one sample, sequenced in a study of blood T cells in healthy people across ages. Then a second PCR, running roughly 6 to 12 cycles, was carried out with a sample-barcoded 5' primer and a J-beta primer mix. One entry per CDR3 protein results from TCRdb running MiXCR on the 5' RACE reads. The sample holds around 1,600,000 distinct CDR3 sequences, around 40% seen once. What was sequenced was blood. These receptors originate from a woman aged 18-35 years in good health.

The V gene is TRBV27, the J gene TRBJ2-1; TRBD1 matches 10 bases. The V gene end was trimmed by 6 bases and the J gene end by 8 bases; junction bases not matched to a gene: 10. CDR1 is MNHEY, CDR2 SMNVEV, per germline (reference sequence). The CDR3 totals 15 residues. The chain's CDR3 is CASRPGQGGYYEQFF. The CDR3 region has the DNA TGTGCCAGCAGACCCGGACAGGGGGGATATTATGAGCAGTTCTTC.

The gene calls are TRBV5-8 and TRBJ2-1, with 10 bases identical to TRBD2. The DNA end favors TRBJ2-7, so the J call may be wrong. The germline gives CDR1 SGHTS, CDR2 YDEGEE. There are 15 residues in the CDR3. As DNA, the CDR3 is TGTGCCAGCAGCCTCGGACTAGCGGAGGGGAGTGAGCAGTACTTC. Encoded protein: CASSLGLAEGSEQYF.

The chain couples TRBV6-5 to TRBJ2-7, with 8 bases identical to TRBD2. V trimming: 6 bases; J trimming: 1 base; junction bases outside the gene matches: 11. The CDR3 extends over 16 amino acids. From germline, CDR1 is MNHEY and CDR2 SVGAGI. The CDR3, as DNA: TGTGCCAGCAGCCCCCGAAGCGGGGGCCTTTCCTACGAGCAGTACTTC. It encodes CASSPRSGGLSYEQYF.

The chain carries TRBV4-3 and TRBJ2-1, with TRBD2 identical over 8 bases. Germline trimming cut 0 bases from V and 13 bases from J; bases unmatched to any gene: 8. The CDR3 runs 14 residues. From germline, CDR1 is LGHNA and CDR2 YSLEER. The CDR3 DNA follows: TGCGCCAGCAGCCAAGATTATTCGGGGGGGTACCAGTTCTTC. The encoded protein is CASSQDYSGGYQFF.

This clonotype was picked up a small number of times. The chain is built from TRBV6-2 or TRBV6-3 and TRBJ1-5, with D perhaps TRBD1 (6 bases). V shed 4 bases and J shed 7 bases, with 11 bases lying between them. CDR1 is MNHEY and CDR2 is SVGEGT in the germline V gene. CDR3 length: 13 residues. As DNA, the CDR3 is TGTGCCAGCAGTTTCGGGGGCTTGCAGCCCCAGCATTTT. Translation: CASSFGGLQPQHF.

In this sample, this clonotype turned up a few times. The chain recombines TRBV10-3 with TRBJ2-3; 7 nucleotides align to TRBD1. This CDR3 region has 12 residues. V trimming: 10 bases; J trimming: 5 bases; junction bases outside the gene matches: 6. Per germline, CDR1 ENHRY and CDR2 SYGVKD. CDR3 DNA: TGTGCCACGCGGGCAGGGGGAGATACGCAGTATTTT. It translates to CATRAGGDTQYF.

This clonotype was detected only a few times. The rearrangement links TRBV29-1 to TRBJ2-1; no definite D call. The germline V gene encodes CDR1 SQVTM and CDR2 ANQGSEA. The CDR3 is 12 amino acids. V shed 4 bases and J shed 3 bases, with 7 bases lying between them. The CDR3 region is CSVVPIYNEQFF. In DNA, the CDR3 is TGCAGCGTTGTGCCTATCTACAATGAGCAGTTCTTC.

The chain is built from TRBV20-1 and TRBJ2-1; no clear D gene. The CDR3 spans 14 residues. V lost 3 bases and J 3 bases, leaving 12 bases between the germline ends. Per germline, CDR1 DFQATT and CDR2 SNEGSKA (reference sequence). The DNA for the CDR3 is TGCAGTGCTAGGAGTGACGAATACTACAATGAGCAGTTCTTC. This translates into CSARSDEYYNEQFF.

Here the CDR3 DNA reads TGTGCCAGCAGGGCCCGACAGGGTGGTGATACTGAAGCTTTCTTT. The encoded protein is CASRARQGGDTEAFF. This chain connects TRBV6-2 or TRBV6-3 to TRBJ1-1; TRBD1 matches 7 bases. The V segment lost 6 bases and the J segment 5 bases; nucleotides outside the gene matches: 12. Germline values: CDR1 MNHEY, CDR2 SVGEGT. This CDR3 has 15 amino acids.

This clonotype came up a few times. The chain links TRBV20-1 to TRBJ1-1; D gene unclear. There are 14 residues in the CDR3. Germline lookup yields CDR1 DFQATT and CDR2 SNEGSKA (reference sequence). V was pared by 2 bases and J by 1 base, with 11 bases between. The CDR3 nucleotides read TGCAGTGCTAGATACCGGCGGGGGAACACTGAAGCTTTCTTT. Translation: CSARYRRGNTEAFF.

This sequence joins TRBV28 and TRBJ2-7, with 12 bases that match TRBD2. Germline values: CDR1 MDHEN, CDR2 SYDVKM. CDR3 length equals 19 residues. V was pared by 3 bases and J by 2 bases, with 14 bases of the junction left unmatched. In nucleotides, the CDR3 is TGTGCCAGCAGTTTCCCTGGACTAGCGGGGCCTCGACTTACCTACGAGCAGTACTTC. As protein: CASSFPGLAGPRLTYEQYF.

This clonotype was detected a few times. CDR3 nucleotides: TGCAGCGTTGAAGGTCTAGTCGGATCTCTCGGTGAGCAGTTCTTC. It encodes CSVEGLVGSLGEQFF. The V and J genes are TRBV29-1 and TRBJ2-1; D call uncertain. The V end lost 1 base, the J end lost 9 bases, and 19 bases lay between the germline ends. This CDR3 contains 15 residues. Germline V gene lookup returns CDR1 SQVTM and CDR2 ANQGSEA.

The chain is built from TRBV9 and TRBJ2-5; 8 bases map to TRBD1. Looked up from germline, CDR1 is SGDLS and CDR2 is YYNGEE. This CDR3 has 14 residues. J lost 1 base, V lost 3 bases, and 2 bases had no gene match. Here the CDR3 DNA reads TGTGCCAGCAGCGCGGGACAGGTCCAAGAGACCCAGTACTTC. Residues: CASSAGQVQETQYF.

The chain recombines TRBV7-2 with TRBJ2-4; D is undetermined. The end of the DNA is better explained by TRBJ2-7, so the J call may be wrong. The germline gives CDR1 SGHTA, CDR2 FQGNSA. This CDR3 contains 14 residues. Here the CDR3 reads CASSLTFPGYEQYF. The CDR3 DNA follows: TGTGCCAGCAGCTTAACTTTCCCGGGCTACGAGCAGTACTTC.

This sequence joins TRBV4-3 and TRBJ2-7, with 8 positions matching TRBD2. The V segment lost 2 bases and the J segment 0 bases; nucleotides outside the gene matches: 6. There are 16 residues in the CDR3. From germline, CDR1 is LGHNA and CDR2 YSLEER. Written as DNA, the CDR3 is TGCGCCAGCAGCCAACGAGTAGCGGGGAGCTCCTACGAGCAGTACTTC. This translates into CASSQRVAGSSYEQYF.

This clonotype appeared once. J is TRBJ2-1 and V is TRBV30; the match to TRBD1 covers 8 bases. CDR3 length equals 15 residues. The germline V gene encodes CDR1 GTSNPN and CDR2 SVGIG (reference sequence). The J segment lost 7 bases and the V segment lost 1 base, leaving 9 bases of the junction unmatched. CDR3 sequence: CAWSGGQGARNEQFF. In nucleotides, the CDR3 is TGTGCCTGGAGTGGAGGGCAGGGGGCGAGAAATGAGCAGTTCTTC. Full variable domain (rest looked up from reference TRBV30 and TRBJ2-1): SQTIHQWPATLVQPVGSPLSLECTVEGTSNPNLYWYRQAAGRGLQLLFYSVGIGQISSEVPQNLSASRPQDRQFILSSKKLLLSDSGFYLCAWSGGQGARNEQFFGPGTRLTVL.

The chain is built from TRBV6-6 and TRBJ2-3; D assignment may be TRBD1 or TRBD2 (5 bases each). The CDR3 extends over 17 amino acids. V lost 4 bases, J lost 0 bases, and 17 bases lay in between. Germline V gene data show CDR1 as MNHNY and CDR2 as SVGAGI (reference sequence). CDR3: CASSSDNGAASTDTQYF. The CDR3 coding sequence is TGTGCCAGCAGTTCGGACAACGGGGCCGCTAGCACAGATACGCAGTATTTT.

The chain carries TRBV4-2 and TRBJ2-7; 9 bases line up with TRBD2. The CDR3 runs to 15 residues. Germline trimming cut 1 base from V and 7 bases from J; bases unmatched to any gene: 8. Looked up from germline, CDR1 is LGHNA and CDR2 is YNFKEQ. In nucleotides, the CDR3 is TGTGCCAGCAGCCAAGTCGCGGGAGGGCCGGGTGAGCAGTACTTC. Its translation: CASSQVAGGPGEQYF.

J is TRBJ1-2 and V is TRBV25-1; 9 bases fit TRBD1. The V and J ends lost 1 base and 7 bases, in that order; junction bases with no gene match: 4. In germline, CDR1 is MGHDK, CDR2 SYGVNS. The CDR3 runs 14 residues. CDR3 sequence (DNA): TGTGCCAGCAGTGAATCGGGGGACAGGGCTGGCTACACCTTC. The encoded protein is CASSESGDRAGYTF.

The rearrangement links TRBV20-1 to TRBJ2-3; D is ambiguous. V lost 7 bases to trimming and J lost 4 bases, with 9 bases between them. There are 11 residues in the CDR3. CDR1 and CDR2 from the germline V gene are DFQATT and SNEGSKA (reference sequence). The CDR3 spells CSVGFADTQYF. CDR3 in DNA: TGCAGTGTGGGGTTCGCAGATACGCAGTATTTT.

Many counts were recorded for this clonotype. The chain has TRBV9 and TRBJ1-2; D not certain. The germline V gene has CDR1 SGDLS and CDR2 YYNGEE. V was trimmed by 6 bases and J by 2 bases, leaving 14 bases between them. The CDR3 is 14 amino acids. The CDR3 DNA reads TGTGCCAGCACCGTTGACGGGGAGAACTATGGCTACACCTTC. It codes for CASTVDGENYGYTF.

V usage is TRBV28 and J usage is TRBJ2-1; 9 bases fit TRBD1. Germline-derived CDR1 and CDR2 are MDHEN and SYDVKM. This CDR3 is 16 amino acids long. V trimming: 6 bases; J trimming: 5 bases; junction bases outside the gene matches: 11. The CDR3 DNA reads TGTGCCAGCAGCTCTCGTCTCGGGACAGGGAACAATGAGCAGTTCTTC. It encodes CASSSRLGTGNNEQFF.

The chain uses TRBV6-2 or TRBV6-3 and TRBJ2-1, with 13 positions matching TRBD2. With 4 bases clipped from V and 13 bases from J, the junction kept 7 bases outside the gene matches. The germline V gene encodes CDR1 MNHEY and CDR2 SVGEGT. CDR3 size: 14 residues. The DNA of the CDR3 is TGTGCCAGCAGTTCCCGGACTAGCGGGAGTCCCCAGTTCTTC. This codes for CASSSRTSGSPQFF.